This record looks at one T cell receptor beta chain sequence and its context. V was clipped by 1 base and J by 1 base, with 13 bases between them. The CDR3 covers 16 residues. Germline-derived CDR1 and CDR2 are LGHDT and YNNKEL (reference sequence). This sample stems from a study of blood T cell repertoires in COVID-19. Study background: Spain, Italy and the United States supplied samples that represented acute and convalescent COVID-19. In each case, the material was cDNA or gDNA derived from T cells, B-cell-depleted T cells, or PBMCs.

Authors' methods: Estimation of nucleated cell counts was performed using reference gene primer amplification. The method was immunoSEQ multiplex PCR; TCRdb's version includes in-frame clones alone and lacks a portion of them. That table supplies the V and J calls and clone size; D and trimming were determined from the DNA. Of some 700,000 clones listed, around 90% are singletons. The material sequenced was peripheral blood. The chain is built from TRBV3-1 (or the pseudogene TRBV3-2) and TRBJ1-1; TRBD1 might be the D (5 bases). The sequence derives from a woman under 30 with acute or convalescent COVID-19. The CDR3 reads CASSQGTEDKNTEAFF. CDR3 coding DNA: TGTGCCAGCAGCCAAGGAACCGAGGACAAGAACACTGAAGCTTTCTTT.